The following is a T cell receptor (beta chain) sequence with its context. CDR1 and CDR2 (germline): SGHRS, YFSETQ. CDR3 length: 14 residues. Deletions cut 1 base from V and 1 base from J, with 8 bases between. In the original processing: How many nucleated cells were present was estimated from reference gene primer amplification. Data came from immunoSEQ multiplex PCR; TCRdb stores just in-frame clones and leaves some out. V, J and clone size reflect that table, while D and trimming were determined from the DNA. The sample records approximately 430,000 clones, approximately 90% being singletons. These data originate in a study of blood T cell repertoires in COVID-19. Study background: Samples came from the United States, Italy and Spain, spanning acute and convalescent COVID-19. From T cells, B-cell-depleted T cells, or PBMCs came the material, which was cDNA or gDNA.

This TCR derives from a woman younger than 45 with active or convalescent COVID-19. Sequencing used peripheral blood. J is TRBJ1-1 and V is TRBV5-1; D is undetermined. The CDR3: CASSLSHPNTEAFF. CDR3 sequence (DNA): TGCGCCAGCAGCTTGAGCCATCCGAACACTGAAGCTTTCTTT.